The T cell receptor (beta chain) under discussion was sequenced for a study of T cells after yellow fever vaccination. The wider study: SMART-Seq v4 Ultra Low Input handled preparation of low-cell-number fractions. General study results and limits: Post-booster reappearance was seen for most primary-vaccination clones (about 96% CD4, 85% to 90% CD8). Overall, a small share of clonotypes was seen in both CD4 and CD8 compartments. In FACS-sorted repertoires, abundant clonotypes from the bulk population could appear as contaminants.

TCRdb processed the 5' RACE reads anew with MiXCR; each CDR3 protein has one entry. The sample shows 250,000 or so distinct CDR3 sequences, more than 3.5% of them seen only once. Trimming cost V 5 bases and J 4 bases; bases outside gene matches: 6. The germline CDR1 and CDR2 sequences are WNHNN and SYGVQD (reference sequence). There are 15 residues in the CDR3. Points on this clonotype: Its specificity is unknown.

The sample here was PBMCs, taken 15 days after the yellow fever booster vaccination. The sequence derives from a man younger than 35 who received the YFV17D yellow fever vaccine. This chain links TRBV10-1 with TRBJ2-7, with 12 bases fitting TRBD2. The CDR3 DNA reads as TGCGCCAGCAGTCGAGGACTAGCGGGAAATTACGAGCAGTACTTC. It translates to CASSRGLAGNYEQYF.